This is a list of T cell receptor beta chains from one sample in a study of T cell changes during pregnancy in multiple sclerosis. The method was immunoSEQ multiplex PCR; TCRdb's version includes in-frame clones alone and lacks a portion of them. In the table there are fewer than 85,000 clones, about 92% of which are singletons. The sample consisted of peripheral blood, taken in the third trimester of pregnancy. The receptors shown here come from a female donor in good health, enrolled as a control in a pregnancy study. The CDR3 runs from the conserved cysteine through the conserved F or W. The D gene is left open where the match is weak. Size tells how often a clone was seen (once, few, many) or the class of an expanded clone, and some rows leave it out.

>TRBJ1-4|TRBV6-1|NA|NA
CASSEQLRGEKLFF
TGTGCCAGCAGTGAGCAGCTGCGGGGGGAAAAACTGTTTTTT
>TRBJ2-5|TRBV28|NA|NA
CASSVYVLSQETQYF
TGTGCCAGCTCCGTATACGTGCTGAGCCAAGAGACCCAGTACTTC
>TRBJ2-2|TRBV15|NA|NA
CATSRDILRGGTGELFF
TGTGCCACCAGCAGAGATATTTTGCGGGGTGGGACCGGGGAGCTGTTTTTT
>TRBJ2-1|TRBV27|TRBD1|once
CASSFEGARYNEQFF
TGTGCCAGCAGTTTCGAGGGGGCTCGCTACAATGAGCAGTTCTTC
>TRBJ1-5|TRBV6-6|TRBD1|NA
CASRATGVGNQPQHF
TGTGCCAGCAGAGCCACAGGGGTGGGCAATCAGCCCCAGCATTTT
>TRBJ2-7|TRBV10-3|NA|NA
CAIKVGEDYEQYF
TGTGCCATCAAAGTAGGCGAGGACTACGAGCAGTACTTC
>TRBJ2-2|TRBV6-1|NA|NA
CASRRDGTGELFF
TGTGCCAGCAGGAGAGACGGGACCGGGGAGCTGTTTTTT
>TRBJ2-5|TRBV19|TRBD2|NA
CASSSRTSGQETQYF
TGTGCCAGTAGTTCCCGGACTAGCGGCCAAGAGACCCAGTACTTC
>TRBJ2-3|TRBV9|TRBD2|NA
CASSAGGGSRTHTQYF
TGTGCCAGCAGCGCCGGGGGGGGGTCCCGAACACATACGCAGTATTTT
>TRBJ2-4|TRBV10-2|TRBD1|few
CASGGQGADIQYF
TGCGCCAGCGGAGGACAGGGGGCGGACATTCAGTACTTC
>TRBJ1-1|TRBV19|TRBD1|NA
CASSIHPGQGEAEAFF
TGTGCCAGTAGTATACACCCGGGACAGGGTGAGGCTGAAGCTTTCTTT
>TRBJ1-1|TRBV6-1|NA|NA
CASSDGGGNTEAFF
TGTGCCAGCAGTGATGGGGGCGGGAACACTGAAGCTTTCTTT
>TRBJ2-7|TRBV7-9|NA|NA
CASSLVREQYF
TGTGCCAGCAGCTTGGTGCGCGAGCAGTACTTC
>TRBJ2-3|TRBV27|NA|once
CASSIRSVTDTQYF
TGTGCCAGCAGTATCCGAAGCGTTACAGATACGCAGTATTTT
>TRBJ2-1|TRBV11-2|NA|NA
CASKSEGEQFF
TGTGCCAGCAAATCTGAGGGTGAGCAGTTCTTC
>TRBJ2-5|TRBV4-1|TRBD1|NA
CASSQGRQGRETQYF
TGCGCCAGCAGCCAAGGGAGACAGGGGCGAGAGACCCAGTACTTC
>TRBJ1-6|TRBV4-1|NA|once
CASSQDIGGLGSPLHF
TGCGCCAGCAGCCAAGATATCGGGGGGCTGGGATCACCCCTCCACTTT
>TRBJ2-1|TRBV29-1|NA|NA
CSVLEGAYNEQFF
TGCAGCGTTCTAGAGGGCGCCTACAATGAGCAGTTCTTC
>TRBJ2-7|TRBV30|NA|NA
CAWSVSGQSYEQYF
TGTGCCTGGAGTGTCTCCGGACAGTCCTACGAGCAGTACTTC
>TRBJ2-7|TRBV7-8|TRBD1|NA
CASSPQGNEQYF
TGTGCCAGCAGCCCACAGGGGAATGAGCAGTACTTC
>TRBJ2-7|TRBV7-8|TRBD2|NA
CASSLGTSGRYEQYF
TGTGCCAGCAGCTTAGGGACTAGCGGGAGGTACGAGCAGTACTTC
>TRBJ2-1|TRBV11-3|TRBD2|NA
CASSLGLAGMDEQFF
TGTGCCAGCAGCTTAGGGCTAGCGGGAATGGATGAGCAGTTCTTC
>TRBJ2-2|TRBV15|TRBD2|NA
CATSGGLADLGPGELFF
TGTGCCACCAGCGGGGGACTAGCGGACCTGGGGCCCGGGGAGCTGTTTTTT
>TRBJ2-1|TRBV18|NA|NA
CASSPHSVFDEQFF
TGTGCCAGCTCACCTCACTCGGTTTTCGATGAGCAGTTCTTC
>TRBJ2-5|TRBV7-8|TRBD1|NA
CASSKGQGGEQYF
TGTGCCAGCAGCAAAGGACAGGGGGGGGAGCAGTACTTC
>TRBJ2-3|TRBV7-8|TRBD2|NA
CASSLTSGGADTQYF
TGTGCCAGCAGCTTAACTAGCGGGGGAGCAGATACGCAGTATTTT